What follows are 29 T cell receptor beta chains derived from one specimen sequenced in a study of response to subunit inactivated influenza vaccine. Via MiXCR, TCRdb re-called the RT-PCR reads, giving one row per CDR3 protein. The table lists around 520,000 distinct CDR3 sequences, approximately 24% of them singletons. Sequenced here: CD4+ T cells sorted from PBMCs, sampled around 5 days after vaccination. Every receptor here comes from a middle-aged man who received an inactivated influenza vaccine.

The J gene is TRBJ2-7, the V gene TRBV7-6; 10 nucleotides align to TRBD2. CDR3 size: 17 residues. Trimming took 2 bases from V and 5 from J; bases not matched to a gene: 12. Germline V gene data show CDR1 as SGHVS and CDR2 as FNYEAQ. The CDR3: CASSLRGRSGGDHEQYF. The CDR3 DNA follows: TGTGCCAGCAGCTTACGGGGGCGGAGCGGGGGGGACCACGAGCAGTACTTC. Full variable domain (missing parts from reference TRBV7-6 and TRBJ2-7): GAGVSQSPRYKVTKRGQDVALRCDPISGHVSLYWYRQALGQGPEFLTYFNYEAQQDKSGLPNDRFSAERPEGSISTLTIQRTEQRDSAMYRCASSLRGRSGGDHEQYFGPGTRLTVT.

This clonotype was counted many times. This chain links TRBV5-1 with TRBJ1-2, with D possibly being TRBD1 (5 bases). From germline, CDR1 is SGHRS and CDR2 YFSETQ. The CDR3 covers 12 residues. V shed 3 bases and J shed 9 bases, with 12 bases lying between them. The CDR3 DNA reads TGCGCCAGCAGCTCGGGACTTCAGAGCTACACCTTC. Its translation: CASSSGLQSYTF.

The chain employs TRBV11-2 and TRBJ2-3, with D uncertain. Germline V gene sequence: CDR1 SGHAT, CDR2 FQNNGV. Between the trimmed V and J ends, which lost 6 bases and 5 bases, there was a span of 6 bases. CDR3 length: 11 residues. CDR3 residues: CASRGQDTQYF. The DNA of the CDR3 is TGTGCCAGCAGGGGTCAAGATACGCAGTATTTT. Complete variable domain (other parts from reference TRBV11-2 and TRBJ2-3): EAGVAQSPRYKIIEKRQSVAFWCNPISGHATLYWYQQILGQGPKLLIQFQNNGVVDDSQLPKDRFSAERLKGVDSTLKIQPAKLEDSAVYLCASRGQDTQYFGPGTRLTVL.

This clonotype was seen repeatedly, ten times or more. J is TRBJ2-2 and V is TRBV5-5; no reliable D call. This CDR3 contains 14 residues. The V and J ends lost 0 bases and 4 bases respectively, with 7 bases between them. CDR1 is SGHKS and CDR2 is YYEKEE in the germline V gene (reference sequence). This chain's CDR3 is CASSLVQVTGELFF. CDR3 coding DNA: TGTGCCAGCAGCTTGGTTCAGGTCACCGGGGAGCTGTTTTTT.

V is TRBV20-1 and J is TRBJ2-1; TRBD2 aligns across 8 bases. J lost 1 base, V lost 2 bases, and 4 bases had no gene match. From germline, CDR1 is DFQATT and CDR2 SNEGSKA (reference sequence). This CDR3 comprises 15 residues. The CDR3 region is CSARPSGGSYNEQFF. CDR3 bases: TGCAGTGCTAGACCCAGCGGGGGTTCCTACAATGAGCAGTTCTTC.

This clonotype has a handful of counts. The chain carries TRBV20-1 and TRBJ2-3; the match to TRBD2 covers 11 bases. Trimming took 6 bases from V and 3 from J; bases not matched to a gene: 8. Germline V gene lookup returns CDR1 DFQATT and CDR2 SNEGSKA (reference sequence). This CDR3 has 15 amino acids. The CDR3 protein is CSASLAGGSTDTQYF. The CDR3 region has the DNA TGCAGTGCGTCGCTAGCGGGAGGAAGTACAGATACGCAGTATTTT.

The chain combines TRBV7-9 with TRBJ1-1; D unresolved. The CDR3 is made up of 12 amino acids. The ends were cut back, 1 base at V and 10 bases at J, with 10 bases in the middle. Germline CDR1 and CDR2: SEHNR and FQNEAQ (reference sequence). The CDR3 reads CASSLDRSPAFF. The DNA of the CDR3 is TGTGCCAGCAGCTTAGATCGCAGTCCAGCTTTCTTT.

The rearrangement links TRBV20-1 to TRBJ2-3, with a possible D match to TRBD1 (5 bases). Germline CDR1 is DFQATT and CDR2 is SNEGSKA (reference sequence). V was shortened by 4 bases and J by 2 bases, with 13 bases between the two germline ends. This CDR3 has 14 residues. The CDR3 region has the DNA TGCAGTGCTATATACAGGACCCACACAGATACGCAGTATTTT. This encodes CSAIYRTHTDTQYF.

The rearrangement uses TRBV7-2 and TRBJ1-1, with D unresolved. The CDR3 has 14 amino acids. The V end lost 4 bases, the J end lost 4 bases, and 13 bases lay between the germline ends. Germline V gives CDR1 SGHTA, CDR2 FQGNSA. CDR3 in DNA: TGTGCCAGCAGCTCCCATCGCAGGAGCACTGAAGCTTTCTTT. Translation gives CASSSHRRSTEAFF. Using reference TRBV7-2 and TRBJ1-1 for the parts outside the CDR3, the full variable domain is GAGVSQSPSNKVTEKGKDVELRCDPISGHTALYWYRQSLGQGLEFLIYFQGNSAPDKSGLPSDRFSAERTGGSVSTLTIQRTQQEDSAVYLCASSSHRRSTEAFFGQGTRLTVV.

The chain is built from TRBV10-3 and TRBJ2-5, with 12 bases identical to TRBD1. The CDR3 length is 13 residues. The germline V gene encodes CDR1 ENHRY and CDR2 SYGVKD. The junction had 3 bases not matched to a gene; V was cut back by 10 bases and J by 3 bases. As DNA, the CDR3 is TGTGCCACCGGGACAGGGGGCGAAGAGACCCAGTACTTC. Its protein product is CATGTGGEETQYF.

The gene calls are TRBV7-9 and TRBJ2-1; D ambiguous. The ends were cut back, 2 bases at V and 8 bases at J, with 10 bases in the middle. This CDR3 comprises 13 residues. CDR1 and CDR2 from the germline V gene are SEHNR and FQNEAQ (reference sequence). The CDR3 coding sequence is TGTGCCAGCAGCTTATCTGAGTACGATGAGCAGTTCTTC. This gives the protein CASSLSEYDEQFF.

The V and J genes are TRBV20-1 and TRBJ1-2, with D uncertain. Germline V gene data show CDR1 as DFQATT and CDR2 as SNEGSKA (reference sequence). The CDR3 spans 12 residues. V was shortened by 5 bases and J by 0 bases, with 7 bases between the two germline ends. CDR3 nucleotide sequence: TGCAGTGCTCGTAACTCTAACTATGGCTACACCTTC. The encoded protein is CSARNSNYGYTF.

The chain recombines TRBV4-3 with TRBJ2-7, with 8 bases aligning to TRBD1. Germline lookup yields CDR1 LGHNA and CDR2 YSLEER. The trim removed 3 bases at V and 1 base at J, leaving 5 bases unmatched. CDR3 length: 15 residues. The CDR3 loop reads CASSQGDRGSYEQYF. The CDR3 DNA reads TGCGCCAGCAGCCAGGGAGACAGGGGATCCTACGAGCAGTACTTC.

This clonotype was seen a handful of times. This chain uses TRBV20-1 with TRBJ2-3; possible D gene TRBD1, 5 bases. CDR1 and CDR2 (germline): DFQATT, SNEGSKA (reference sequence). V lost 3 bases and J 0 bases, leaving 13 bases between the germline ends. This CDR3 has 15 amino acids. This CDR3 is CSASRTTSSTDTQYF. CDR3 coding DNA: TGCAGTGCTAGTAGGACAACTTCTAGCACAGATACGCAGTATTTT.

Here the CDR3 reads CASSSGQLRPGELFF. CDR3 in DNA: TGTGCCAGCAGCTCAGGACAGCTCAGGCCCGGGGAGCTGTTTTTT. The J gene is TRBJ2-2, the V gene TRBV7-2; the D gene is possibly TRBD1 (6 bases). CDR1 and CDR2 (germline): SGHTA, FQGNSA. The CDR3 runs 15 residues. V dropped 4 bases and J dropped 6 bases, with 15 bases sitting between them. The variable domain in full, completed from reference TRBV7-2 and TRBJ2-2, reads GAGVSQSPSNKVTEKGKDVELRCDPISGHTALYWYRQSLGQGLEFLIYFQGNSAPDKSGLPSDRFSAERTGGSVSTLTIQRTQQEDSAVYLCASSSGQLRPGELFFGEGSRLTVL.

This clonotype was seen a few times. V and J are TRBV11-2 and TRBJ2-5, with 7 bases that match TRBD2. The CDR3 is 14 residues long. With V trimmed by 2 bases and J by 5 bases, 5 bases remained unmatched. Germline-derived CDR1 and CDR2 are SGHAT and FQNNGV. CDR3 region: CASSLNSGGETQYF. The CDR3 DNA reads TGTGCCAGCAGCTTAAACTCCGGGGGGGAGACCCAGTACTTC.

The J gene is TRBJ1-1, the V gene TRBV29-1; possible D gene TRBD1, 6 bases. Germline V gene sequence: CDR1 SQVTM, CDR2 ANQGSEA. The CDR3 totals 13 residues. The V and J ends lost 6 bases and 11 bases respectively, with 22 bases between them. CDR3 bases: TGCAGCGTCGGAACGAGACACAGGGCTTTCGCTTTCTTT. Its protein is CSVGTRHRAFAFF.

J is TRBJ2-4 and V is TRBV7-9; no reliable D call. The CDR3 is made up of 15 amino acids. V was clipped by 7 bases and J by 8 bases, with 21 bases between them. Germline values: CDR1 SEHNR, CDR2 FQNEAQ (reference sequence). The CDR3 DNA sequence: TGTGCCAGCACCCGTGGTAGTGTGCCTACGGACATTCAGTACTTC. Its translation is CASTRGSVPTDIQYF.

This clonotype has a handful of counts. V and J are TRBV20-1 and TRBJ2-3, with unresolved D. Germline V gives CDR1 DFQATT, CDR2 SNEGSKA (reference sequence). V was pared by 3 bases and J by 4 bases, with 5 bases between. CDR3 length: 11 residues. Here the CDR3 DNA reads TGCAGTGCTAGTCGACCAGATACGCAGTATTTT. It yields the protein CSASRPDTQYF.

This chain links TRBV24-1 with TRBJ2-4, with unresolved D. Trimming left V 7 bases short and J 1 base short, with 13 bases between. The CDR3 length is 15 residues. In germline, CDR1 is KGHDR, CDR2 SFDVKD. DNA of the CDR3: TGTGCCACCAGCGATAGGAGAGTTGCCAAAAACATTCAGTACTTC. Its protein is CATSDRRVAKNIQYF.

This rearrangement joins TRBV5-5 to TRBJ1-4, with D maybe TRBD1 (5 bases). Germline CDR1 SGHKS, CDR2 YYEKEE (reference sequence). This CDR3 comprises 14 residues. Trimming left V 0 bases short and J 5 bases short, with 8 bases between. CDR3 in amino acids: CASSLGGRNEKLFF. The CDR3 region has the DNA TGTGCCAGCAGCTTGGGGGGCAGAAATGAAAAACTGTTTTTT.

Only one count was recorded for this clonotype. The CDR3 region has the DNA TGTGCCAGCTCACCTCTGCGGGAGTTTACAGATACGCAGTATTTT. Translation gives CASSPLREFTDTQYF. The rearrangement joins TRBV18 to TRBJ2-3, with 7 positions matching TRBD2. Germline V CDR1 and CDR2: KGHSH, LQKENI. This CDR3 spans 15 amino acids. V was clipped by 3 bases and J by 3 bases; unmatched bases: 6. Based on the CDR3 plus reference TRBV18 and TRBJ2-3, the full variable domain is NAGVMQNPRHLVRRRGQEARLRCSPMKGHSHVYWYRQLPEEGLKFMVYLQKENIIDESGMPKERFSAEFPKEGPSILRIQQVVRGDSAAYFCASSPLREFTDTQYFGPGTRLTVL.

For this clonotype: This may stem from a read error, because a much larger clone lies one nucleotide away. This chain connects TRBV20-1 to TRBJ2-1, with 14 bases fitting TRBD2. The CDR3 consists of 16 residues. The germline gives CDR1 DFQATT, CDR2 SNEGSKA (reference sequence). CDR3 residues: CSAKTSGGVSYNKQFF. The DNA of the CDR3 is TGCAGTGCTAAGACTAGCGGGGGGGTGTCCTACAATAAGCAGTTCTTC.

This chain connects TRBV6-2 or TRBV6-3 to TRBJ2-5; 12 bases are a match to TRBD2. The CDR3 is 15 residues long. Looked up from germline, CDR1 is MNHEY and CDR2 is SVGEGT. V gave up 6 bases and J gave up 4 bases; unmatched junction bases: 6. CDR3 nucleotides: TGTGCCAGCAGCACTACTAGCGGGGGGCGAGAGACCCAGTACTTC. Translated: CASSTTSGGRETQYF.

This clonotype was picked up a small number of times. This chain links TRBV12-3 or TRBV12-4 with TRBJ2-3; 8 nucleotides match TRBD2. J gave up 0 bases and V 5 bases, and 4 bases lay outside the gene matches. The CDR3 extends over 15 amino acids. The CDR3 region is CASSRTSSSTDTQYF. CDR3 sequence (DNA): TGTGCCAGCAGTCGGACTAGCTCTAGCACAGATACGCAGTATTTT.

This clonotype was counted many times. The chain recombines TRBV5-1 with TRBJ2-7, with 12 bases matching TRBD2. CDR1 is SGHRS and CDR2 is YFSETQ in the germline V gene. V dropped 4 bases and J dropped 5; count of bases not matched to a gene: 4. The CDR3 has 14 residues. For the CDR3, the DNA is TGCGCCAGCAGCAGACTAGCGGGAGTAGACGAGCAGTACTTC. Encoded protein: CASSRLAGVDEQYF.

This clonotype has only a few counts. V gene TRBV10-3 combines with J gene TRBJ1-2; D is unclear. The CDR3 is made up of 15 amino acids. The germline V gene has CDR1 ENHRY and CDR2 SYGVKD. Trimming stripped 3 bases from V and 4 bases from J, with 15 bases between. DNA for the CDR3: TGTGCCATCAGTGAATCGAGCGGGAGGAGCTATGGCTACACCTTC. This codes for CAISESSGRSYGYTF.

V usage is TRBV20-1 and J usage is TRBJ1-5; no definite D call. This CDR3 comprises 14 residues. Germline values: CDR1 DFQATT, CDR2 SNEGSKA (reference sequence). Trimming took off 3 bases at V and 4 bases at J, with 13 bases between the two ends. CDR3 in DNA: TGCAGTGCTAGGGCGAAACAGCCAAATCAGCCCCAGCATTTT. This gives the protein CSARAKQPNQPQHF.

This clonotype has only a few counts. CDR3 amino acids: CATSPEGRETQYF. In DNA, the CDR3 is TGTGCCACCAGCCCGGAGGGCCGAGAGACCCAGTACTTC. The chain joins TRBV15 to TRBJ2-5; D might be TRBD2 (6 bases). Germline CDR1 and CDR2: LNHNV and YYDKDF (reference sequence). The CDR3 covers 13 residues. Deletions cut 5 bases from V and 4 bases from J, with 11 bases between.